Listed below are T cell receptor beta chains from one sample, sequenced in a study of shared clonotypes between healthy human individuals. Sequenced by immunoSEQ multiplex PCR; TCRdb stores in-frame clones only, minus some. The sample records approximately 2.5 million clones, 93% being singletons. Sequenced: naive CD4+ T cells from PBMCs. These receptors were obtained from a man between 18 and 29 years old in good health. Some clones in this sample may be carry-over from other donors' samples. Each CDR3 is given with its conserved first and last residue.

length	V	J	CDR3
16	TRBV28	TRBJ1-2	CASYRDRGQRGYGYTF
15	TRBV5-1	TRBJ2-1	CASSLDRRPANEQFF
13	TRBV10-3	TRBJ2-5	CAITPSPQETQYF
16	TRBV5-4	TRBJ2-3	CASSSGERGGTDTQYF
18	TRBV5-1	TRBJ2-2	CASSYGGLAGGSTGELFF
15	TRBV27	TRBJ1-2	CASSSLGGEVYGYTF
14	TRBV2	TRBJ1-1	CASSALQGNTEAFF
14	TRBV6-1	TRBJ2-1	CASRLAGGSSEQFF
14	TRBV18	TRBJ2-7	CASSPTVLGREQYF
12	TRBV11-2	TRBJ2-3	CASSPPGLGQYF
15	TRBV2	TRBJ1-4	CASRANGKQGRELFF
15	TRBV19	TRBJ1-1	CASSTTTGDTTEAFF
15	TRBV28	TRBJ1-4	CASSLWTGSNEKLFF
15	TRBV28	TRBJ1-1	CASNPAFGATTEAFF
16	TRBV5-1	TRBJ1-5	CASSLLPGVEGQPQHF
13	TRBV4-2	TRBJ2-7	CASSQDRTLEQYF
15	TRBV27	TRBJ2-5	CASSLIRGAGETQYF
18	TRBV18	TRBJ1-2	CASTSKPAGTALSSGYTF
14	TRBV27	TRBJ2-6	CASSLVRSLHVLTF
17	TRBV18	TRBJ2-3	CASSPPRGQPSTDTQYF
12	TRBV10-3	TRBJ2-5	CATAGGTETQYF
15	TRBV9	TRBJ2-7	CASSITGTDEYEQYF